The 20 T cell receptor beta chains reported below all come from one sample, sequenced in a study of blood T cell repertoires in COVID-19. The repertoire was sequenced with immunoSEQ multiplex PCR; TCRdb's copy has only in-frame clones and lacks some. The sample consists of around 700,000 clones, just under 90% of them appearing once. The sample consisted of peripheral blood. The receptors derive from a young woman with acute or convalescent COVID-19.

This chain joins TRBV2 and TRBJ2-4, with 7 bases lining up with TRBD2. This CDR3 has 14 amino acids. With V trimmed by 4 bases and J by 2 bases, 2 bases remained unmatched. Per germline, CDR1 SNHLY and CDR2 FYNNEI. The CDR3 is CASSVGGSKNIQYF. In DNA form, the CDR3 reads TGTGCCAGCAGTGTGGGGGGGTCCAAAAACATTCAGTACTTC.

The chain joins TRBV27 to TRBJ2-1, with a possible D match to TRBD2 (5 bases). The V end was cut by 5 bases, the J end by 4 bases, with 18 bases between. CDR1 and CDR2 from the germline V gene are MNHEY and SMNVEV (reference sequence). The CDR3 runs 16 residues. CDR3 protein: CASSGGVLTSYNEQFF. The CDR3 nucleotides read TGTGCCAGCAGTGGAGGAGTCTTGACCTCATACAATGAGCAGTTCTTC.

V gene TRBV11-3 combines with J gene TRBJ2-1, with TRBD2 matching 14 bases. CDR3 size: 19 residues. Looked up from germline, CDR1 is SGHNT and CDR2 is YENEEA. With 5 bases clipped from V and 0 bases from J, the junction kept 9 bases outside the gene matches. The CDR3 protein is CASSTGGTSGGRSYNEQFF. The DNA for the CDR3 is TGTGCCAGCAGCACTGGCGGGACTAGCGGGGGACGCTCCTACAATGAGCAGTTCTTC.

Written as DNA, the CDR3 is TGTGCCAGCAGCCAGAGGTCCGGAGGGCTGAATTCACCCCTCCACTTT. Translation gives CASSQRSGGLNSPLHF. The chain uses TRBV3-1 (or the pseudogene TRBV3-2) and TRBJ1-6; unclear D gene. The CDR3 loop spans 16 amino acids. The germline V gene encodes CDR1 LGHDT and CDR2 YNNKEL (reference sequence). With 3 bases removed from V and 7 bases from J, the gap between germline ends came to 16 bases.

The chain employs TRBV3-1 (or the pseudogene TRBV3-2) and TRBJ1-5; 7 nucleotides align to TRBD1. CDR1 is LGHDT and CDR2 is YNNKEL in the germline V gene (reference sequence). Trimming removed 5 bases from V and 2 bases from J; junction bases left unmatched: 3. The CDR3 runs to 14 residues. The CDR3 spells CASSFGQGNQPQHF. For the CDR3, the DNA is TGTGCCAGCAGCTTCGGACAGGGCAATCAGCCCCAGCATTTT.

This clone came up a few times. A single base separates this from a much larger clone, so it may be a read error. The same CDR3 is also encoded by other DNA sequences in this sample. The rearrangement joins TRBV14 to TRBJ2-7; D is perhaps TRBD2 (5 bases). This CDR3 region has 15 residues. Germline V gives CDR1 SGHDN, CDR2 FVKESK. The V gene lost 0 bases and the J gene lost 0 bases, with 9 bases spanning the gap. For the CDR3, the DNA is TGTGCCAGCAGCCAAGAGGTGGGGAGCTCCTACGAGCAGTACTTC. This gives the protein CASSQEVGSSYEQYF.

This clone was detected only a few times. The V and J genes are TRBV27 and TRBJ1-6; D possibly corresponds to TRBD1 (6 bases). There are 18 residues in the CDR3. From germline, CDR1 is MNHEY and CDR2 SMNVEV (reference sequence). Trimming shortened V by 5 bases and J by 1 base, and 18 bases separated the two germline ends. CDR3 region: CASSGTGTLISYNSPLHF. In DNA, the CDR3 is TGTGCCAGCAGTGGGACCGGGACACTAATATCCTATAATTCACCCCTCCACTTT.

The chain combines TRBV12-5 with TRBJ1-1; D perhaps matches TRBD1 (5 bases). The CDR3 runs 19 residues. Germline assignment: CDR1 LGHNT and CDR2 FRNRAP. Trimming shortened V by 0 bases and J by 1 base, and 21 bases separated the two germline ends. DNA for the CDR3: TGTGCTAGTGGTTTGGTACTCTGGGACTCTCCCTCTACGAACACTGAAGCTTTCTTT. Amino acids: CASGLVLWDSPSTNTEAFF.

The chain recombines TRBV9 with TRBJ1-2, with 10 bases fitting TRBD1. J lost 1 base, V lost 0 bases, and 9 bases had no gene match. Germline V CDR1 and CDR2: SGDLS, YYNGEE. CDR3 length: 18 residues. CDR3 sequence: CASSVGLGTGDDNYGYTF. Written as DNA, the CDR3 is TGTGCCAGCAGCGTAGGATTGGGGACAGGGGACGATAACTATGGCTACACCTTC.

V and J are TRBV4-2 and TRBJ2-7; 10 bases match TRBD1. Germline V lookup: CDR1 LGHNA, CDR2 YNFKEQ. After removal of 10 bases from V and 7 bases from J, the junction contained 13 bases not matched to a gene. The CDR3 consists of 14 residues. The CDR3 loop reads CATDPGTGVGEQYF. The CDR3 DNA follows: TGTGCCACCGACCCCGGGACAGGGGTCGGAGAGCAGTACTTC.

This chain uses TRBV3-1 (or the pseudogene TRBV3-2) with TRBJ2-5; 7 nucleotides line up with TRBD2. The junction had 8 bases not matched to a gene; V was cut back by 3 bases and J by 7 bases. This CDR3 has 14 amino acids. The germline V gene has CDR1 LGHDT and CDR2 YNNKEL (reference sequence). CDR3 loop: CASSQDPGLPTQYF. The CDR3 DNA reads TGTGCCAGCAGCCAGGATCCGGGACTACCGACCCAGTACTTC.

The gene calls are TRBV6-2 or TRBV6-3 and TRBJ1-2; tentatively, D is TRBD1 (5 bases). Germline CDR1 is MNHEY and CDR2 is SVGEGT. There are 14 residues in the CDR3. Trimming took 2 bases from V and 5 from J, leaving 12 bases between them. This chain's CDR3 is CASSYGGREYGYTF. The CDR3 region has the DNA TGTGCCAGCAGTTACGGGGGGAGAGAATATGGCTACACCTTC.

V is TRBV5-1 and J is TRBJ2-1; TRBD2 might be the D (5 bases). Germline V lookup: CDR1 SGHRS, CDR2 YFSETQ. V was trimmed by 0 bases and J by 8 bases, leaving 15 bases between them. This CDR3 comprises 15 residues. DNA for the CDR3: TGCGCCAGCAGCTTGGAAGGAGGTCCGAGGGATGAGCAGTTCTTC. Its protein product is CASSLEGGPRDEQFF.

CDR3 nucleotide sequence: TGTGCCAGTAGTATAGACCTCAGGGGAAGCTATGGCTACACCTTC. Its protein product is CASSIDLRGSYGYTF. The V and J genes are TRBV19 and TRBJ1-2, with D maybe TRBD1 (6 bases). The CDR3 extends over 15 amino acids. V lost 0 bases, J lost 4 bases, and 12 bases lay in between. Germline assignment: CDR1 LNHDA and CDR2 SQIVND (reference sequence).

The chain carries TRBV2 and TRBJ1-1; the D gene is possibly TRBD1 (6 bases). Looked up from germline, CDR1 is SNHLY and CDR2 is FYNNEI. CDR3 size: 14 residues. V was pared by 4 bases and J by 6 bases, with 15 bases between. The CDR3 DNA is TGTGCCAGCAGTGCCCCACCTAAGGGGGCTGAAGCTTTCTTT. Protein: CASSAPPKGAEAFF.

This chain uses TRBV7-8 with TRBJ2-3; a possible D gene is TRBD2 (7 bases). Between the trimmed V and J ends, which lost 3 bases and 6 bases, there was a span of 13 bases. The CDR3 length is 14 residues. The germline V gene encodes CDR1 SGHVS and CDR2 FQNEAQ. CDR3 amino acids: CASSFGGAGDTQYF. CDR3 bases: TGTGCCAGCAGCTTTGGGGGGGCAGGGGATACGCAGTATTTT. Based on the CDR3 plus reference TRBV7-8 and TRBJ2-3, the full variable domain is GAGVSQSPRYKVAKRGQDVALRCDPISGHVSLFWYQQALGQGPEFLTYFQNEAQLDKSGLPSDRFFAERPEGSVSTLKIQRTQQEDSAVYLCASSFGGAGDTQYFGPGTRLTVL.

CDR3 in DNA: TGTGCCAGCAGTTTATTAGCGACTGGCATTCAGTACTTC. Protein sequence: CASSLLATGIQYF. This chain links TRBV12-3 or TRBV12-4 with TRBJ2-4, with a tentative D call TRBD2 (5 bases). With 2 bases removed from V and 9 bases from J, the gap between germline ends came to 11 bases. The CDR3 has 13 amino acids.

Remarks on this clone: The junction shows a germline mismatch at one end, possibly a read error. The CDR3, as DNA: TGTGCCAGCAGCTTAGACGACAGTCTCTTGCCCGTATTC. As protein: CASSLDDSLLPVF. The chain joins TRBV7-9 to TRBJ1-2, with D possibly TRBD1 on 5 matching bases. CDR3 length: 13 residues. Looked up from germline, CDR1 is SEHNR and CDR2 is FQNEAQ (reference sequence).

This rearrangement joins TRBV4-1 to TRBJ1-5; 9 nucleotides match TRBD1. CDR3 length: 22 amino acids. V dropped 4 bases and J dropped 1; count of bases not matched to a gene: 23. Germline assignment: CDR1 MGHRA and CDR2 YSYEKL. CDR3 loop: CASSRTLLPSDRGYLSNQPQHF. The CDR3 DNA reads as TGCGCCAGCAGCCGTACACTCCTTCCCTCGGACAGGGGTTACTTAAGCAATCAGCCCCAGCATTTT.

In DNA form, the CDR3 reads TGTGCCAGTAGTCCAGGGACATTCACCTATGGCTACACCTTC. Translation: CASSPGTFTYGYTF. This rearrangement joins TRBV19 to TRBJ1-2; tentatively, D is TRBD1 (6 bases). The CDR3 sequence is 14 residues long. Germline CDR1 and CDR2: LNHDA and SQIVND (reference sequence). The V end was cut by 5 bases, the J end by 4 bases, with 14 bases between.